This TCR beta chain was recovered during a study of shared clonotypes between healthy human individuals. As for the study in general: Per-donor plates numbered three CD4 naive, three CD4 memory, two CD8 naive and one CD8 memory. General study results and limits: Naive subsets tended to show greater estimated richness than memory subsets.

CDR3 length: 18 residues. V was clipped by 0 bases and J by 2 bases; unmatched bases: 12. Germline values: CDR1 LNHNV, CDR2 YYDKDF (reference sequence). Some clones are missing from TCRdb's copy, which holds only in-frame ones; the method was immunoSEQ multiplex PCR. The table includes over a million clones, 96% detected once. All donors were Caucasian adults living in Nashville, Tennessee. Note on this clone: No antigen is known for it.

This TCR was recovered from a man aged 30 to 39 in good health. The specimen sequenced was naive CD4+ T cells sorted from blood. Stated subset: CD45RA+ positively selected. J is TRBJ2-7 and V is TRBV15; 8 bases match TRBD2. The CDR3: CATSRDIGGLAGTYEQYF. For the CDR3, the DNA is TGTGCCACCAGCAGAGATATCGGTGGATTAGCGGGGACCTACGAGCAGTACTTC.